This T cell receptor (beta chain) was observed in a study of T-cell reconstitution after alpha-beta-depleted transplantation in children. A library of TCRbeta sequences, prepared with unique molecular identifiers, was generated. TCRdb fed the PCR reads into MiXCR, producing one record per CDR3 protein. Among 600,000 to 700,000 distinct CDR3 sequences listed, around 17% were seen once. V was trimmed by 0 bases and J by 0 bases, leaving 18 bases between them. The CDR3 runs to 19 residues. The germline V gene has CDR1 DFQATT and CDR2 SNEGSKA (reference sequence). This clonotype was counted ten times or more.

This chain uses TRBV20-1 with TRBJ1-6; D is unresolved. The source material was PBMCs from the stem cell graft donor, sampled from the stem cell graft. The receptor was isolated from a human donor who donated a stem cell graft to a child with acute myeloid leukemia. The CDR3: CSARDPQLGISSYNSPLHF. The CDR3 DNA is TGCAGTGCTAGAGACCCTCAGTTGGGGATTAGCTCCTATAATTCACCCCTCCACTTT.